The 24 T cell receptor beta chains in this list originate from one sample, sequenced in a study of shared clonotypes between healthy human individuals. Libraries were prepared by immunoSEQ multiplex PCR; TCRdb keeps only in-frame clonotypes and omits some of them. The top ten hold about 0.064% of the sample, which has some 500,000 clones, 95% to 97% seen once. The sequencing input was naive CD4+ T cells sorted from blood. Documented subset: CD45RA+ positively selected. These receptors were collected from a woman younger than 45 in good health.

The genes are TRBV7-2 and TRBJ2-7; 11 bases are a match to TRBD2. J lost 5 bases, V lost 2 bases, and 5 bases had no gene match. The length of the CDR3 is 15 residues. From germline, CDR1 is SGHTA and CDR2 FQGNSA. Here the CDR3 reads CASSLLAGGKDEQYF. The DNA for the CDR3 is TGTGCCAGCAGCTTACTAGCGGGAGGAAAGGACGAGCAGTACTTC.

V usage is TRBV29-1 and J usage is TRBJ2-2; 9 nucleotides align to TRBD1. Germline lookup yields CDR1 SQVTM and CDR2 ANQGSEA. This CDR3 region has 14 residues. J lost 6 bases, V lost 5 bases, and 7 bases had no gene match. CDR3 nucleotide sequence: TGCAGCGTTCGGACAGGGGTGGATGCCGGGGAGCTGTTTTTT. It encodes CSVRTGVDAGELFF.

The CDR3 DNA is TGTGCCAGCAGTGACCATTTGGGACAGGGGTACGGCGGGGAGCTGTTTTTT. The encoded protein is CASSDHLGQGYGGELFF. This sequence joins TRBV6-1 and TRBJ2-2, with 10 positions matching TRBD1. CDR1 is MNHNS and CDR2 is SASEGT in the germline V gene. V shed 3 bases and J 7 bases; nucleotides not matched to a gene: 11. CDR3 length equals 17 residues.

The V gene is TRBV5-1, the J gene TRBJ2-7, with a tentative D call TRBD1 (6 bases). The CDR3 sequence is 15 residues long. Per germline, CDR1 SGHRS and CDR2 YFSETQ. Trimming pared 0 bases from V and 5 bases from J, leaving 15 bases between. CDR3 residues: CASSLETGMAHEQYF. CDR3 nucleotides: TGCGCCAGCAGCTTGGAAACAGGGATGGCCCACGAGCAGTACTTC.

This chain connects TRBV6-6 to TRBJ2-1, with D maybe TRBD1 (6 bases). The CDR3 covers 16 residues. CDR1 MNHNY and CDR2 SVGAGI come from the germline V gene (reference sequence). The germline V and J ends were trimmed by 0 bases and 5 bases, with 14 bases remaining between them. The CDR3: CASSYSRQGRDNEQFF. In DNA, the CDR3 is TGTGCCAGCAGTTACTCGAGGCAGGGGCGCGACAATGAGCAGTTCTTC.

The chain uses TRBV28 and TRBJ2-5; tentatively, D is TRBD1 (5 bases). The J call may be in error: the DNA end matches TRBJ2-7 better. The V gene's germline CDR1 is MDHEN and CDR2 SYDVKM. The CDR3 totals 12 residues. CDR3 in amino acids: CASTTKGYEQYF. The CDR3 DNA sequence: TGTGCCAGCACTACCAAGGGGTACGAGCAGTACTTC.

This chain connects TRBV2 to TRBJ1-5; 10 nucleotides align to TRBD1. V shed 2 bases, J shed 5 bases, and the junction held 6 bases outside the gene matches. This CDR3 region has 16 residues. Germline V lookup: CDR1 SNHLY, CDR2 FYNNEI. The CDR3 reads CASSESGTGAHQPQHF. In nucleotides, the CDR3 is TGTGCCAGCAGTGAAAGTGGGACAGGGGCTCATCAGCCCCAGCATTTT.

The chain couples TRBV19 to TRBJ2-1; 12 bases align to TRBD2. V shed 6 bases and J 7 bases; nucleotides not matched to a gene: 10. CDR1 LNHDA and CDR2 SQIVND come from the germline V gene (reference sequence). This CDR3 has 16 amino acids. The CDR3 here is CASRSGASGRANEQFF. In DNA, the CDR3 is TGTGCCAGTAGGAGCGGAGCTAGCGGGAGGGCAAATGAGCAGTTCTTC. Looking up the rest from reference TRBV19 and TRBJ2-1 gives the full variable domain: DGGITQSPKYLFRKEGQNVTLSCEQNLNHDAMYWYRQDPGQGLRLIYYSQIVNDFQKGDIAEGYSVSREKKESFPLTVTSAQKNPTAFYLCASRSGASGRANEQFFGPGTRLTVL.

The chain carries TRBV5-1 and TRBJ2-5, with TRBD2 matching over 8 bases. This CDR3 has 16 residues. V lost 0 bases, J lost 3 bases, and 7 bases stayed unmatched. The germline gives CDR1 SGHRS, CDR2 YFSETQ. CDR3 residues: CASSLGRLAGEETQYF. DNA for the CDR3: TGCGCCAGCAGCTTGGGCCGTCTAGCGGGTGAAGAGACCCAGTACTTC.

The gene calls are TRBV5-1 and TRBJ2-1, with no clear D. Trimming took off 0 bases at V and 1 base at J, with 11 bases between the two ends. CDR1 is SGHRS and CDR2 is YFSETQ in the germline V gene. The CDR3 runs to 16 residues. In DNA, the CDR3 is TGCGCCAGCAGCTTGGATTCGACAACATCCTACAATGAGCAGTTCTTC. Its translation: CASSLDSTTSYNEQFF.

This sequence joins TRBV29-1 and TRBJ1-1; 8 bases match TRBD1. Trimming cost V 6 bases and J 6 bases; bases outside gene matches: 6. Germline-derived CDR1 and CDR2 are SQVTM and ANQGSEA. This CDR3 is built from 12 residues. CDR3 bases: TGCAGCGTCCAGACAGGGGACCCTGAAGCTTTCTTT. The encoded protein is CSVQTGDPEAFF.

This chain connects TRBV18 to TRBJ2-2; D remains ambiguous. Between the trimmed V and J ends, which lost 0 bases and 5 bases, there was a span of 13 bases. The CDR3 totals 16 residues. CDR1 and CDR2 from the germline V gene are KGHSH and LQKENI. The CDR3 is CASSPPSVTKTGELFF. The CDR3 DNA is TGTGCCAGCTCACCACCGTCGGTCACCAAAACCGGGGAGCTGTTTTTT.

The chain links TRBV30 to TRBJ2-6; TRBD1 matches 8 bases. The CDR3 contains 15 residues. J was trimmed by 4 bases and V by 2 bases; bases with no gene match: 4. CDR1 GTSNPN and CDR2 SVGIG come from the germline V gene (reference sequence). The CDR3 coding sequence is TGTGCCTGGAGTCAGGGGGCGCCGGGGGCCAACGTCCTGACTTTC. It translates to CAWSQGAPGANVLTF.

V usage is TRBV6-5 and J usage is TRBJ2-7, with D possibly matching TRBD1 (5 bases). Deletions cut 0 bases from V and 3 bases from J, with 9 bases between. Germline CDR1 is MNHEY and CDR2 is SVGAGI. The CDR3 is 14 amino acids. This chain's CDR3 is CASSYSQGFYEQYF. In nucleotides, the CDR3 is TGTGCCAGCAGTTACTCGCAGGGATTCTACGAGCAGTACTTC.

J is TRBJ1-4 and V is TRBV5-1; D is undetermined. The CDR3 extends over 17 amino acids. Looked up from germline, CDR1 is SGHRS and CDR2 is YFSETQ. The V end lost 4 bases, the J end lost 0 bases, and 16 bases lay between the germline ends. In DNA, the CDR3 is TGCGCCAGCAGCCCTGGACGTGGGGTCCCAACTAATGAAAAACTGTTTTTT. This gives the protein CASSPGRGVPTNEKLFF.

V and J are TRBV4-1 and TRBJ2-7, with D possibly being TRBD2 (7 bases). The V gene lost 0 bases and the J gene lost 3 bases, with 27 bases spanning the gap. The CDR3 runs to 20 residues. In germline, CDR1 is MGHRA, CDR2 YSYEKL. The CDR3 here is CASSQESLSKRGHLGYEQYF. The CDR3 DNA follows: TGCGCCAGCAGCCAAGAATCCCTTAGCAAGCGGGGACACCTGGGCTACGAGCAGTACTTC.

This clone was detected only once. V usage is TRBV11-3 and J usage is TRBJ2-1; 9 nucleotides agree with TRBD2. The germline CDR1 and CDR2 sequences are SGHNT and YENEEA. J lost 6 bases, V lost 3 bases, and 3 bases had no gene match. This CDR3 contains 14 residues. Written as DNA, the CDR3 is TGTGCCAGCAGCTTTAGCGGGAGTTTCAATGAGCAGTTCTTC. Protein sequence: CASSFSGSFNEQFF.

This chain joins TRBV4-1 and TRBJ2-2; 12 positions agree with TRBD2. CDR1 and CDR2 (germline): MGHRA, YSYEKL. After removal of 2 bases from V and 7 bases from J, the junction contained 5 bases not matched to a gene. This CDR3 is 16 amino acids long. DNA for the CDR3: TGCGCCAGCAGCCAACGGACTAGCGGGATGCTCGGGGAGCTGTTTTTT. This codes for CASSQRTSGMLGELFF.

This sequence joins TRBV28 and TRBJ2-3; 7 bases fit TRBD2. V trimming: 3 bases; J trimming: 0 bases; junction bases outside the gene matches: 15. CDR1 and CDR2 from the germline V gene are MDHEN and SYDVKM. CDR3 length equals 19 residues. For the CDR3, the DNA is TGTGCCAGCAGTTTTATCCTCAAACTACTAGCGACTAGCACAGATACGCAGTATTTT. It encodes CASSFILKLLATSTDTQYF.

The chain is built from TRBV2 and TRBJ2-1; D is undetermined. The germline V and J ends were trimmed by 0 bases and 7 bases, with 7 bases remaining between them. The CDR3 covers 13 residues. Germline V gives CDR1 SNHLY, CDR2 FYNNEI. CDR3 coding DNA: TGTGCCAGCAGTGAAGCTGTGGGGAATGAGCAGTTCTTC. Protein: CASSEAVGNEQFF.

V and J are TRBV5-4 and TRBJ2-7, with D unresolved. The CDR3 loop spans 14 amino acids. Trimming removed 0 bases at V and 2 bases at J, with 9 bases between. Germline-derived CDR1 and CDR2 are SGHNT and YYREEE (reference sequence). The CDR3 region has the DNA TGTGCCAGCAGCTTGGGGGTTGGAACCTACGAGCAGTACTTC. Encoded protein: CASSLGVGTYEQYF.

This chain links TRBV2 with TRBJ2-7; TRBD2 matches 10 bases. The V gene's germline CDR1 is SNHLY and CDR2 FYNNEI. CDR3 length: 18 amino acids. V shed 4 bases and J 3 bases; nucleotides not matched to a gene: 15. CDR3 sequence (DNA): TGTGCCAGCAGTGCCGCCATACCGGGGCTAGCGGGAGACTACGAGCAGTACTTC. This sequence encodes CASSAAIPGLAGDYEQYF.

The chain carries TRBV5-1 and TRBJ2-3, with D perhaps matching TRBD2 (6 bases). Germline V lookup: CDR1 SGHRS, CDR2 YFSETQ. Trimming took off 0 bases at V and 6 bases at J, with 11 bases between the two ends. The length of the CDR3 is 14 residues. The CDR3 bases are TGCGCCAGCAGCTTGGAAGGAGGGCGGGATACGCAGTATTTT. Amino acid sequence: CASSLEGGRDTQYF.

Regarding this clone: Other DNA sequences in the sample encode the same CDR3. The rearrangement links TRBV18 to TRBJ2-2, with D perhaps matching TRBD2 (5 bases). V was shortened by 1 base and J by 5 bases, with 5 bases between the two germline ends. The CDR3 is 13 residues long. In germline, CDR1 is KGHSH, CDR2 LQKENI. The CDR3, as DNA: TGTGCCAGCTCACCACGAGGGACCGGGGAGCTGTTTTTT. It yields the protein CASSPRGTGELFF.